These 27 T cell receptor beta chains share one sample of origin, sequenced in a study of T cells in Graves' hyperthyroidism and ophthalmopathy. What was amplified from RNA transcripts were TCR beta CDR3 regions. An initial round of RT-PCR targeting the TCR CDR3 relied on the HTBI primer set. TCRdb re-derived calls from the multiplex PCR reads in MiXCR, one entry per CDR3 protein. The data show more than 600,000 distinct CDR3 sequences, around 17% seen once. The sample taken for sequencing was blood. The receptor set was obtained from a man aged 18 to 30 with Graves' hyperthyroidism.

This clonotype came up many times. This chain links TRBV20-1 with TRBJ2-3; no clear D gene. Germline loops: CDR1 DFQATT, CDR2 SNEGSKA (reference sequence). The CDR3 has 12 residues. Trimming stripped 2 bases from V and 4 bases from J, with 7 bases between. CDR3 residues: CSARKVADTQYF. CDR3 bases: TGCAGTGCTAGAAAGGTGGCAGATACGCAGTATTTT.

This clonotype was seen a handful of times. The chain joins TRBV2 to TRBJ2-7; 9 bases fit TRBD1. The CDR3 has 15 residues. Germline V gene sequence: CDR1 SNHLY, CDR2 FYNNEI. Trimming removed 5 bases from V and 2 bases from J; junction bases left unmatched: 7. This CDR3 is CASSRDREGTYEQYF. In DNA form, the CDR3 reads TGTGCCAGCAGTAGGGACAGGGAAGGCACCTACGAGCAGTACTTC.

This clonotype was seen repeatedly, ten times or more. V usage is TRBV27 and J usage is TRBJ2-5, with TRBD1 as a possible D gene (6 bases). CDR1 is MNHEY, CDR2 SMNVEV, per germline (reference sequence). V was cut by 5 bases and J by 5 bases, with 9 bases left in between. This CDR3 has 12 residues. The CDR3 here is CASSTGFETQYF. The CDR3 DNA reads TGTGCCAGCAGTACAGGGTTTGAGACCCAGTACTTC.

The chain carries TRBV20-1 and TRBJ1-1, with D unclear. This CDR3 has 14 residues. The germline V gene has CDR1 DFQATT and CDR2 SNEGSKA (reference sequence). With 5 bases removed from V and 3 bases from J, the gap between germline ends came to 16 bases. The CDR3: CSASVGNGHTEAFF. DNA of the CDR3: TGCAGTGCTTCCGTCGGCAACGGACACACTGAAGCTTTCTTT.

This clonotype has a count of ten or more. The CDR3 spells CASSLPGTGRYEQYF. The DNA of the CDR3 is TGTGCCAGCAGTCTCCCCGGGACAGGGCGGTACGAGCAGTACTTC. The J gene is TRBJ2-7, the V gene TRBV28; 9 bases are shared with TRBD1. This CDR3 contains 15 residues. Germline trimming cut 5 bases from V and 4 bases from J; bases unmatched to any gene: 9. The germline gives CDR1 MDHEN, CDR2 SYDVKM.

This clonotype has at least ten counts. The chain employs TRBV20-1 and TRBJ1-5, with unresolved D. V lost 0 bases, J lost 2 bases, and 17 bases lay in between. The CDR3 is 17 amino acids. The germline V gene has CDR1 DFQATT and CDR2 SNEGSKA (reference sequence). CDR3 sequence reads: CSARDPTASGGNQPQHF. The CDR3 DNA sequence: TGCAGTGCTAGAGATCCCACTGCTTCCGGGGGCAATCAGCCCCAGCATTTT.

This clonotype was recorded at least ten times. The chain is built from TRBV7-2 and TRBJ2-1, with 8 bases matching TRBD1. This CDR3 contains 16 residues. Trimming removed 7 bases from V and 7 bases from J; junction bases left unmatched: 15. Germline V gene data show CDR1 as SGHTA and CDR2 as FQGNSA. In DNA, the CDR3 is TGTGCCAGCACCAAACCGGGACAGGCGCCGGGGAATGAGCAGTTCTTC. Its protein product is CASTKPGQAPGNEQFF. The whole variable domain, remainder taken from reference TRBV7-2 and TRBJ2-1, is GAGVSQSPSNKVTEKGKDVELRCDPISGHTALYWYRQSLGQGLEFLIYFQGNSAPDKSGLPSDRFSAERTGGSVSTLTIQRTQQEDSAVYLCASTKPGQAPGNEQFFGPGTRLTVL.

This clonotype has at least ten counts. This chain connects TRBV28 to TRBJ2-5, with 7 bases fitting TRBD2. CDR1 is MDHEN and CDR2 is SYDVKM in the germline V gene. Unmatched junction bases numbered 3, after V lost 1 base and J lost 1 base. This CDR3 comprises 15 residues. This CDR3 reads CASSLFAGVQETQYF. The CDR3 nucleotides are TGTGCCAGCAGTTTATTCGCGGGAGTCCAAGAGACCCAGTACTTC.

This clonotype was observed at least ten times. This chain's CDR3 is CASSYVGGPQHF. CDR3 sequence (DNA): TGTGCCAGCAGTTACGTCGGGGGTCCCCAGCATTTT. The chain combines TRBV6-5 with TRBJ1-5; D is possibly TRBD1 (5 bases). The ends were cut back, 2 bases at V and 10 bases at J, with 9 bases in the middle. CDR1 and CDR2 from the germline V gene are MNHEY and SVGAGI. This CDR3 comprises 12 residues.

The rearrangement joins TRBV20-1 to TRBJ2-3; no firm D call. There are 13 residues in the CDR3. Germline V gene sequence: CDR1 DFQATT, CDR2 SNEGSKA (reference sequence). The ends were cut back, 0 bases at V and 0 bases at J, with 4 bases in the middle. CDR3 nucleotide sequence: TGCAGTGCTAGAGAGGCCAGCACAGATACGCAGTATTTT. Protein sequence: CSAREASTDTQYF.

CDR3 sequence reads: CATRYRDTGELFF. CDR3 DNA: TGTGCCACGAGGTACCGTGACACCGGGGAGCTGTTTTTT. The rearrangement links TRBV15 to TRBJ2-2; D uncertain. The CDR3 length is 13 residues. The V gene's germline CDR1 is LNHNV and CDR2 YYDKDF (reference sequence). The V gene lost 9 bases and the J gene lost 3 bases, with 11 bases spanning the gap.

This rearrangement joins TRBV20-1 to TRBJ1-5; D uncertain. Germline CDR1 and CDR2: DFQATT and SNEGSKA (reference sequence). The V and J ends lost 6 bases and 4 bases respectively, with 10 bases between them. This CDR3 is built from 12 residues. The CDR3 protein is CSAGLGNQPQHF. CDR3 nucleotides: TGCAGTGCCGGATTAGGTAATCAGCCCCAGCATTTT.

This clonotype was observed many times. In DNA form, the CDR3 reads TGTGCCACCAGTGACACCACGGGTGCTAACTATGGCTACACCTTC. Its protein is CATSDTTGANYGYTF. The V gene is TRBV24-1, the J gene TRBJ1-2; the D is unclear. The CDR3 has 15 amino acids. V was clipped by 4 bases and J by 0 bases, with 11 bases between them. The germline gives CDR1 KGHDR, CDR2 SFDVKD.

Many counts were recorded for this clonotype. V and J are TRBV20-1 and TRBJ2-1, with D possibly matching TRBD2 (5 bases). The CDR3 has 15 amino acids. Germline V gene sequence: CDR1 DFQATT, CDR2 SNEGSKA (reference sequence). V gave up 0 bases and J gave up 5 bases, with 14 bases separating them. The CDR3 nucleotides are TGCAGTGCTAGAGATGCGAGCGGAGCCGACAATGAGCAGTTCTTC. It codes for CSARDASGADNEQFF.

The CDR3 spells CASSSAAGTENSYEQYF. CDR3 coding DNA: TGTGCCAGCAGTTCGGCCGCCGGGACAGAAAACTCCTACGAGCAGTACTTC. The chain carries TRBV27 and TRBJ2-7; TRBD1 matches 7 bases. The CDR3 contains 17 residues. Germline V CDR1 and CDR2: MNHEY, SMNVEV (reference sequence). V was clipped by 4 bases and J by 0 bases; unmatched bases: 12.

Many counts were recorded for this clonotype. This chain links TRBV6-2 or TRBV6-3 with TRBJ2-5; D unresolved. V was shortened by 8 bases and J by 5 bases, with 6 bases between the two germline ends. Germline loops: CDR1 MNHEY, CDR2 SVGEGT. This CDR3 is built from 10 residues. CDR3 sequence (DNA): TGTGCCAGCGCGGTTGAGACCCAGTACTTC. Translating gives CASAVETQYF.

This clonotype showed up many times. The chain uses TRBV3-1 and TRBJ2-3, with TRBD2 matching 9 bases. Germline V CDR1 and CDR2: LGHDT, YNNKEL (reference sequence). V lost 2 bases to trimming and J lost 4 bases; unmatched junction nucleotides: 1. The CDR3 has 14 amino acids. The CDR3 DNA follows: TGTGCCAGCAGCCAACAGCGGGAGGCAGATACGCAGTATTTT. Translated, it gives CASSQQREADTQYF.

V gene TRBV2 combines with J gene TRBJ1-2; D remains unclear. The V gene's germline CDR1 is SNHLY and CDR2 FYNNEI. V dropped 5 bases and J dropped 8 bases, with 15 bases sitting between them. The CDR3 is 13 amino acids. CDR3 residues: CASSLGVLQGYTF. Here the CDR3 DNA reads TGTGCCAGCAGTCTCGGGGTCCTCCAGGGCTACACCTTC.

This clonotype has only one observation. CDR3: CASSYVLAGAREQYF. Written as DNA, the CDR3 is TGTGCCAGCAGCTACGTACTAGCGGGAGCAAGGGAGCAGTACTTC. The rearrangement uses TRBV13 and TRBJ2-7; TRBD2 matches at 11 bases. Germline values: CDR1 PRHDT, CDR2 FYEKMQ (reference sequence). This CDR3 is 15 amino acids long. J lost 7 bases, V lost 4 bases, and 9 bases had no gene match. Supplemented by reference TRBV13 and TRBJ2-7, the full variable domain reads AAGVIQSPRHLIKEKRETATLKCYPIPRHDTVYWYQQGPGQDPQFLISFYEKMQSDKGSIPDRFSAQQFSDYHSELNMSSLELGDSALYFCASSYVLAGAREQYFGPGTRLTVT.

This clonotype was counted many times. The J gene is TRBJ1-2, the V gene TRBV28; D ambiguous. Per germline, CDR1 MDHEN and CDR2 SYDVKM. The CDR3 is made up of 12 amino acids. V dropped 8 bases and J dropped 8 bases, with 15 bases sitting between them. CDR3 DNA: TGTGCCAGCCGTGATCGGGATTTGGGCTACACCTTC. Amino acids: CASRDRDLGYTF.

The chain is built from TRBV5-1 and TRBJ2-1; D unresolved. Germline V gene lookup returns CDR1 SGHRS and CDR2 YFSETQ. The CDR3 spans 15 residues. V gave up 1 base and J gave up 0 bases, with 8 bases separating them. Here the CDR3 DNA reads TGCGCCAGCAGCTTGTCGGGCGACTCCTACAATGAGCAGTTCTTC. This gives the protein CASSLSGDSYNEQFF.

There are many counts of this clonotype. The rearrangement uses TRBV30 and TRBJ2-7, with D possibly matching TRBD2 (5 bases). The germline V gene has CDR1 GTSNPN and CDR2 SVGIG (reference sequence). V lost 0 bases to trimming and J lost 2 bases, with 11 bases between them. This CDR3 is 14 amino acids long. DNA for the CDR3: TGTGCCTGGAGTGTATTCGGGGAAACCTACGAGCAGTACTTC. Its protein is CAWSVFGETYEQYF.

The J gene is TRBJ2-7, the V gene TRBV6-9; 11 nucleotides align to TRBD2. TRBJ2-1 matches the DNA end more closely, so the J call is doubtful. Germline loops: CDR1 MNHGY, CDR2 SVAAGI. The CDR3 loop spans 15 amino acids. DNA for the CDR3: TGTGCCAGCAGTTACGAACTAGCGGGAGTCTACGAGCAGTTCTTC. Protein sequence: CASSYELAGVYEQFF.

The sample holds a few counts of this clonotype. The chain is built from TRBV7-6 and TRBJ1-4; no reliable D call. Trimming took 2 bases from V and 3 from J, leaving 10 bases between them. CDR1 and CDR2 from the germline V gene are SGHVS and FNYEAQ. The CDR3 length is 15 residues. CDR3 protein: CASSLMARANEKLFF. In DNA, the CDR3 is TGTGCCAGCAGCTTAATGGCTCGTGCTAATGAAAAACTGTTTTTT.

This clonotype was observed many times. The V call is TRBV28, the J call TRBJ2-7, with TRBD1 matching 10 bases. Germline lookup yields CDR1 MDHEN and CDR2 SYDVKM. This CDR3 is 15 amino acids long. J was trimmed by 4 bases and V by 5 bases; bases with no gene match: 8. CDR3 sequence: CASSQPGQGRYEQYF. The CDR3 nucleotides are TGTGCCAGCAGTCAACCGGGACAGGGGCGTTACGAGCAGTACTTC.

The gene calls are TRBV7-2 and TRBJ2-2; the match to TRBD1 covers 12 bases. The germline V gene encodes CDR1 SGHTA and CDR2 FQGNSA. With 1 base clipped from V and 4 bases from J, the junction kept 4 bases outside the gene matches. This CDR3 has 17 amino acids. This CDR3 reads CASSLVGTGGVTGELFF. In DNA, the CDR3 is TGTGCCAGCAGCTTAGTAGGGACAGGGGGCGTCACCGGGGAGCTGTTTTTT.

CDR3: CASTQTGKPYNEQFF. CDR3 coding DNA: TGTGCCAGTACACAGACAGGGAAACCCTACAATGAGCAGTTCTTC. The rearrangement links TRBV19 to TRBJ2-1, with 7 bases fitting TRBD1. The junction had 8 bases not matched to a gene; V was cut back by 7 bases and J by 2 bases. The CDR3 extends over 15 amino acids. Per the germline V gene, CDR1 is LNHDA and CDR2 is SQIVND (reference sequence). The full variable domain, its missing parts supplied by reference TRBV19 and TRBJ2-1, is DGGITQSPKYLFRKEGQNVTLSCEQNLNHDAMYWYRQDPGQGLRLIYYSQIVNDFQKGDIAEGYSVSREKKESFPLTVTSAQKNPTAFYLCASTQTGKPYNEQFFGPGTRLTVL.